The next 17 T cell receptor beta chains were all read from a single sample in a study of blood T cell repertoires in COVID-19. TCRdb's table, derived via immunoSEQ multiplex PCR, lists solely in-frame clones and lacks some. The sample comprises roughly 400,000 clones, approximately 91% of which are singletons, and less than 1.5% rests with the top ten. The material sequenced was PBMCs or T cells enriched from blood (not recorded which). The receptors derive from a woman younger than 30 who had been exposed to COVID-19.

The rearrangement links TRBV11-2 to TRBJ2-3, with TRBD1 as a possible D gene (6 bases). The V gene's germline CDR1 is SGHAT and CDR2 FQNNGV. The V gene lost 5 bases and the J gene lost 6 bases, with 21 bases spanning the gap. This CDR3 has 16 residues. The CDR3 is CASSPTGTPSRDTQYF. The CDR3 DNA sequence: TGTGCCAGCAGCCCCACCGGGACACCGAGCCGGGATACGCAGTATTTT.

The genes are TRBV18 and TRBJ2-7; D not resolved. Trimming shortened V by 0 bases and J by 3 bases, and 9 bases separated the two germline ends. The CDR3 is 14 residues long. Germline CDR1 is KGHSH and CDR2 is LQKENI. CDR3 region: CASSPPSENYEQYF. The CDR3 DNA reads TGTGCCAGCTCACCACCGTCCGAGAACTACGAGCAGTACTTC.

The chain is built from TRBV28 and TRBJ1-3; no clear D. From germline, CDR1 is MDHEN and CDR2 SYDVKM. The V and J ends lost 5 bases and 4 bases respectively, with 18 bases between them. The CDR3 contains 16 residues. The CDR3 protein is CASSAPGTSGGNTIYF. The CDR3 coding sequence is TGTGCCAGCAGTGCGCCCGGCACCTCAGGCGGAAACACCATATATTTT.

The gene calls are TRBV28 and TRBJ2-3; 8 bases line up with TRBD2. The CDR3 consists of 17 residues. CDR1 and CDR2 (germline): MDHEN, SYDVKM. The junction had 14 bases not matched to a gene; V was cut back by 2 bases and J by 7 bases. The CDR3 region is CASSLPGEREIAYTQYF. DNA of the CDR3: TGTGCCAGCAGTTTACCCGGAGAGCGGGAGATCGCCTATACGCAGTATTTT.

This chain links TRBV14 with TRBJ2-7; D may be TRBD1 (5 bases). The V gene's germline CDR1 is SGHDN and CDR2 FVKESK. The CDR3 totals 13 residues. Trimming removed 1 base at V and 4 bases at J, with 8 bases between. The CDR3 region is CASSQGGRYEQYF. The CDR3 DNA reads as TGTGCCAGCAGCCAAGGGGGCAGATACGAGCAGTACTTC.

This chain links TRBV27 with TRBJ1-5; D perhaps matches TRBD1 (5 bases). The CDR3 length is 14 residues. V was shortened by 2 bases and J by 5 bases, with 10 bases between the two germline ends. CDR1 is MNHEY and CDR2 is SMNVEV in the germline V gene (reference sequence). The CDR3: CASSLNGGDQPQHF. CDR3 DNA: TGTGCCAGCAGTTTAAACGGAGGGGATCAGCCCCAGCATTTT.

This chain joins TRBV7-2 and TRBJ2-3; D possibly corresponds to TRBD2 (6 bases). CDR1 is SGHTA, CDR2 FQGNSA, per germline. The V gene lost 3 bases and the J gene lost 2 bases, with 12 bases spanning the gap. The CDR3 extends over 15 amino acids. Here the CDR3 reads CASSFSGLSTDTQYF. For the CDR3, the DNA is TGTGCCAGCAGCTTTAGCGGATTATCCACAGATACGCAGTATTTT. Looking up the rest from reference TRBV7-2 and TRBJ2-3 gives the full variable domain: GAGVSQSPSNKVTEKGKDVELRCDPISGHTALYWYRQSLGQGLEFLIYFQGNSAPDKSGLPSDRFSAERTGGSVSTLTIQRTQQEDSAVYLCASSFSGLSTDTQYFGPGTRLTVL.

This clone was recorded a few times. CDR3 region: CASSQDPGDQPQHF. The CDR3 nucleotides are TGTGCCAGCAGCCAAGATCCGGGGGATCAGCCCCAGCATTTT. The chain carries TRBV3-1 (or the pseudogene TRBV3-2) and TRBJ1-5; TRBD1 might be the D (5 bases). V lost 0 bases and J lost 5, with 8 bases in between. CDR1 and CDR2 (germline): LGHDT, YNNKEL (reference sequence). The CDR3 runs 14 residues.

In its sample, this clone was seen a few times. The gene calls are TRBV28 and TRBJ1-5, with D possibly being TRBD1 (6 bases). V shed 7 bases and J shed 6 bases, with 13 bases lying between them. The CDR3 spans 13 residues. The germline gives CDR1 MDHEN, CDR2 SYDVKM. The CDR3: CASIIRGSQPQHF. CDR3 sequence (DNA): TGTGCCAGCATAATCAGGGGCAGTCAGCCCCAGCATTTT. Full variable domain (remainder filled in from reference TRBV28 and TRBJ1-5): DVKVTQSSRYLVKRTGEKVFLECVQDMDHENMFWYRQDPGLGLRLIYFSYDVKMKEKGDIPEGYSVSREKKERFSLILESASTNQTSMYLCASIIRGSQPQHFGDGTRLSIL.

The chain couples TRBV6-5 to TRBJ1-2, with a possible D match to TRBD1 (6 bases). Trimming removed 1 base from V and 7 bases from J, with 16 bases in between. CDR1 is MNHEY, CDR2 SVGAGI, per germline. The CDR3 sequence is 15 residues long. CDR3 DNA sequence: TGTGCCAGCAGTTACTTGGGGGCGAAGCTCGGTGGCTACACCTTC. Protein product: CASSYLGAKLGGYTF.

This chain uses TRBV5-1 with TRBJ2-1, with 13 nucleotides matching TRBD2. The trim removed 5 bases at V and 3 bases at J, leaving 14 bases unmatched. The CDR3 is 19 amino acids. From germline, CDR1 is SGHRS and CDR2 YFSETQ. The CDR3 is CASRHGTSGTLSLYNEQFF. CDR3 bases: TGCGCCAGCAGGCATGGGACTAGCGGGACCCTATCACTCTACAATGAGCAGTTCTTC.

This chain connects TRBV13 to TRBJ2-1, with 7 bases that match TRBD2. CDR3 length equals 12 residues. Trimming cost V 8 bases and J 5 bases; bases outside gene matches: 3. Germline V gives CDR1 PRHDT, CDR2 FYEKMQ (reference sequence). CDR3 sequence: CASRTSDNEQFF. The CDR3 nucleotides are TGTGCCAGCCGCACTAGCGACAATGAGCAGTTCTTC.

This chain links TRBV10-3 with TRBJ2-3, with D possibly matching TRBD2 (7 bases). There are 13 residues in the CDR3. Deletions cut 6 bases from V and 2 bases from J, with 9 bases between. In germline, CDR1 is ENHRY, CDR2 SYGVKD. CDR3 sequence (DNA): TGTGCCATCAGGGGGGGGCTCACAGATACGCAGTATTTT. It codes for CAIRGGLTDTQYF.

The rearrangement uses TRBV6-5 and TRBJ1-2; no clear D. This CDR3 has 13 residues. The V gene lost 0 bases and the J gene lost 6 bases, with 8 bases spanning the gap. Germline V gene data show CDR1 as MNHEY and CDR2 as SVGAGI. In nucleotides, the CDR3 is TGTGCCAGCAGTTACTCGTTGAGGGATGGCTACACCTTC. It translates to CASSYSLRDGYTF.

The chain is built from TRBV6-1 and TRBJ1-6; D gene uncertain. V was shortened by 3 bases and J by 4 bases, with 10 bases between the two germline ends. Germline V gene sequence: CDR1 MNHNS, CDR2 SASEGT. This CDR3 spans 15 amino acids. The DNA of the CDR3 is TGTGCCAGCAGTGACATGACTGAATATAATTCACCCCTCCACTTT. Protein: CASSDMTEYNSPLHF.

The chain couples TRBV13 to TRBJ2-7, with 10 positions matching TRBD1. The CDR3 length is 18 residues. Germline V gives CDR1 PRHDT, CDR2 FYEKMQ (reference sequence). V dropped 5 bases and J dropped 0; count of bases not matched to a gene: 13. The CDR3 nucleotides read TGTGCCAGCAGCCCAACGACAGGGGGCGGTAAAAGCTCCTACGAGCAGTACTTC. Translating it yields CASSPTTGGGKSSYEQYF.

V and J are TRBV30 and TRBJ1-4; no reliable D call. The CDR3 contains 12 residues. V dropped 2 bases and J dropped 10 bases, with 11 bases sitting between them. Per germline, CDR1 GTSNPN and CDR2 SVGIG (reference sequence). In DNA, the CDR3 is TGTGCCTGGAGTTTTGAGTCCGGAAAACTGTTTTTT. Protein: CAWSFESGKLFF.